The clone carrying this T cell receptor (beta chain) was detected once. TCRdb's copy holds only in-frame clones and misses some; the assay was immunoSEQ multiplex PCR. The sample consists of 150,000 to 200,000 clones, about 82% of them appearing once. In assigning cohorts, the study relied on participant-reported clinical history. This sample is drawn from a study of blood T cell repertoires in COVID-19. Study summary: T cells, B-cell-depleted T cells, or PBMCs supplied cDNA or gDNA.

The germline CDR1 and CDR2 sequences are SNHLY and FYNNEI. CDR3 length: 14 amino acids. V dropped 6 bases and J dropped 6 bases, with 15 bases sitting between them. This clonotype was obtained from a woman in her 30s who had recovered from COVID-19. Sample: PBMCs or T cells enriched from blood (not recorded which). The V call is TRBV2, the J call TRBJ1-5; no definite D call. The CDR3 DNA reads TGTGCCAGCAGCGAAATGACTCCCTCTCAGCCCCAGCATTTT. The encoded protein is CASSEMTPSQPQHF.